The source of this T cell receptor (beta chain) is a study of PD-1 blockade in classical Hodgkin lymphoma. As for time point: cycle 4 day 1 (C4D1), after around six weeks of nivolumab. After autologous stem cell transplantation all patients relapsed, and prior brentuximab vedotin exposure differed between cohorts. This clone appeared a single time. Here immunoSEQ multiplex PCR was the method, and the copy in TCRdb shows in-frame clones only, minus some. The sample has around 50,000 clones; around 87% are singletons. The CDR3 is 18 amino acids. V was clipped by 2 bases and J by 2 bases; unmatched bases: 9. The V gene's germline CDR1 is LNHNV and CDR2 YYDKDF (reference sequence).

The sample was peripheral blood mononuclear cells (PBMCs), taken before the fourth cycle of nivolumab. The chain uses TRBV15 and TRBJ2-1, with 10 bases identical to TRBD2. The TCR sequence derives from a human donor with classical Hodgkin lymphoma. The CDR3 DNA is TGTGCCACCAGCAGATCGGGCCTAGCGGGAGCCACCTACAATGAGCAGTTCTTC. Translated, it gives CATSRSGLAGATYNEQFF.